The 28 T cell receptor beta chains listed next were all sequenced from one sample in a study of T-cell reconstitution after alpha-beta-depleted transplantation in children. As it was prepared, the TCRbeta library received unique molecular identifiers. TCRdb used MiXCR to reprocess the PCR reads, holding one entry per CDR3 protein. The data hold 90,000 to 130,000 distinct CDR3 sequences, with about 6% observed a single time. This material consisted of PBMCs, mostly from graft donor cells, taken 360 days after TCRalphabeta/CD19-depleted stem cell transplant. The receptors derive from a male patient aged 2 to 10 who had a stem cell transplant for acute lymphoblastic leukemia, so the T cells may come from the graft donor.

This clonotype was counted ten times or more. J is TRBJ1-2 and V is TRBV7-8, with 9 positions matching TRBD1. Germline loops: CDR1 SGHVS, CDR2 FQNEAQ. The CDR3 spans 14 residues. Trimming at V came to 6 bases and at J to 7 bases, leaving 9 bases not matched to a gene. CDR3: CASRPGQGLPGYTF. Here the CDR3 DNA reads TGTGCCAGCAGGCCGGGACAGGGTCTGCCTGGCTACACCTTC. Full variable domain (rest looked up from reference TRBV7-8 and TRBJ1-2): GAGVSQSPRYKVAKRGQDVALRCDPISGHVSLFWYQQALGQGPEFLTYFQNEAQLDKSGLPSDRFFAERPEGSVSTLKIQRTQQEDSAVYLCASRPGQGLPGYTFGSGTRLTVV.

This clonotype was observed a handful of times. The chain combines TRBV5-6 with TRBJ2-7; unclear D gene. The V end lost 0 bases, the J end lost 2 bases, and 12 bases lay between the germline ends. This CDR3 contains 15 residues. Looked up from germline, CDR1 is SGHDT and CDR2 is YYEEEE. CDR3 residues: CASSLDQAVPYEQYF. CDR3 nucleotides: TGTGCCAGCAGCTTGGACCAGGCGGTCCCCTACGAGCAGTACTTC.

This clonotype has a count of ten or more. This rearrangement joins TRBV12-3 or TRBV12-4 to TRBJ2-1; a weak D match, TRBD2 (5 bases). The CDR3 has 14 residues. Trimming pared 3 bases from V and 5 bases from J, leaving 11 bases between. CDR3 nucleotide sequence: TGTGCCAGCAGTTTTGCGGGCCCCAACAATGAGCAGTTCTTC. It codes for CASSFAGPNNEQFF.

In its sample, this clonotype was seen many times. The chain is built from TRBV6-5 and TRBJ2-1; D is possibly TRBD2 (6 bases). The CDR3 is made up of 18 amino acids. Germline V lookup: CDR1 MNHEY, CDR2 SVGAGI. Trimming removed 6 bases at V and 7 bases at J, with 28 bases between. The CDR3 DNA is TGTGCCAGCAGCTATCACCTGGGAGGATGGGGTCCGGAAAATGAGCAGTTCTTC. Its translation is CASSYHLGGWGPENEQFF.

This clonotype was counted ten times or more. The chain is built from TRBV6-5 and TRBJ2-4; D perhaps matches TRBD1 (5 bases). The length of the CDR3 is 15 residues. The germline V and J ends were trimmed by 7 bases and 7 bases, with 20 bases remaining between them. Germline V gives CDR1 MNHEY, CDR2 SVGAGI. CDR3 bases: TGTGCCAGCATCACCCGAGAGGCAGGGCGGAACATTCAGTACTTC. Translation: CASITREAGRNIQYF.

This chain links TRBV4-2 with TRBJ2-3, with 7 bases matching TRBD2. Germline V gene lookup returns CDR1 LGHNA and CDR2 YNFKEQ. After removal of 0 bases from V and 0 bases from J, the junction contained 9 bases not matched to a gene. This CDR3 spans 18 amino acids. The CDR3: CASSQDPAGFPSTDTQYF. As DNA, the CDR3 is TGTGCCAGCAGCCAAGATCCAGCGGGGTTTCCTAGCACAGATACGCAGTATTTT.

There are many counts of this clonotype. V usage is TRBV29-1 and J usage is TRBJ1-1; 10 bases map to TRBD1. V lost 4 bases and J lost 4; bases outside the gene matches: 12. Per germline, CDR1 SQVTM and CDR2 ANQGSEA. This CDR3 is 16 amino acids long. This chain's CDR3 is CSVGLGRGQGGTEAFF. The CDR3 DNA is TGCAGCGTTGGTTTGGGGCGCGGACAGGGGGGCACTGAAGCTTTCTTT.

V is TRBV4-1 and J is TRBJ1-1; weak D call: TRBD1 (6 bases). V lost 0 bases to trimming and J lost 3 bases, with 17 bases between them. This CDR3 has 17 amino acids. Germline lookup yields CDR1 MGHRA and CDR2 YSYEKL. This chain's CDR3 is CASSQDSRRRGYTEAFF. CDR3 coding DNA: TGCGCCAGCAGCCAAGATTCTCGTCGGAGGGGGTACACTGAAGCTTTCTTT.

Concerning this clonotype itself: This may be a read error: a much more frequent sequence differs by one nucleotide. This rearrangement joins TRBV9 to TRBJ1-2; D is perhaps TRBD1 (6 bases). This CDR3 region has 17 residues. Germline V CDR1 and CDR2: SGDLS, YYNGEE. Trimming left V 4 bases short and J 1 base short, with 20 bases between. CDR3 amino acids: CASSTTAGDSLNYGYTF. CDR3 in DNA: TGTGCCAGCAGCACCACGGCAGGGGATAGCCTTAACTATGGCTACACCTTC.

Ten or more counts support this clonotype. V and J are TRBV19 and TRBJ2-2; no reliable D call. The ends were cut back, 9 bases at V and 4 bases at J, with 6 bases in the middle. Germline loops: CDR1 LNHDA, CDR2 SQIVND (reference sequence). The CDR3 totals 11 residues. CDR3 sequence: CASPATGELFF. The CDR3, as DNA: TGTGCCAGCCCGGCCACCGGGGAGCTGTTTTTT.

This clonotype was seen repeatedly, ten times or more. V and J are TRBV28 and TRBJ1-2; D may be TRBD1 (5 bases). Germline V gene sequence: CDR1 MDHEN, CDR2 SYDVKM. Trimming took off 5 bases at V and 0 bases at J, with 13 bases between the two ends. This CDR3 contains 15 residues. CDR3: CASSKGTKANYGYTF. In DNA, the CDR3 is TGTGCCAGCAGTAAAGGGACTAAAGCTAACTATGGCTACACCTTC.

This clonotype was counted at least ten times. The J gene is TRBJ2-1, the V gene TRBV7-9, with 10 bases identical to TRBD1. V lost 4 bases and J lost 4; bases outside the gene matches: 7. Germline V lookup: CDR1 SEHNR, CDR2 FQNEAQ (reference sequence). The CDR3 has 16 residues. Here the CDR3 DNA reads TGTGCCAGCAGCTCTTCCGGGACAGGGGTGTACAATGAGCAGTTCTTC. Its translation is CASSSSGTGVYNEQFF.

On this clonotype itself: The junction shows a germline mismatch at one end, possibly a read error. The rearrangement joins TRBV3-1 to TRBJ2-6; TRBD1 matches 8 bases. There are 15 residues in the CDR3. The germline gives CDR1 LGHDT, CDR2 YNNKEL (reference sequence). The CDR3 DNA sequence: TGTGCCACCAGCAAGCAGGGGGCTTGGGCCAAGGTCCTGACTTTC. Its protein is CATSKQGAWAKVLTF.

This clonotype was observed at least ten times. This rearrangement joins TRBV6-2 or TRBV6-3 to TRBJ2-1, with D possibly matching TRBD1 (6 bases). V gave up 8 bases and J gave up 4 bases, with 15 bases separating them. The germline V gene has CDR1 MNHEY and CDR2 SVGEGT. CDR3 length: 14 amino acids. As DNA, the CDR3 is TGTGCCAGCTCAGGGGTGAGTAAGTACAATGAGCAGTTCTTC. Amino acid sequence: CASSGVSKYNEQFF.

This clonotype was seen at least ten times. The chain has TRBV7-6 and TRBJ2-1; 7 bases fit TRBD2. The CDR3 sequence is 15 residues long. Per the germline V gene, CDR1 is SGHVS and CDR2 is FNYEAQ. J gave up 0 bases and V 5 bases, and 4 bases lay outside the gene matches. DNA for the CDR3: TGTGCCAGCAGCGTTGGCGGGAGCTCCTACAATGAGCAGTTCTTC. Residues: CASSVGGSSYNEQFF.

This clonotype was seen only a few times. V and J are TRBV6-1 and TRBJ2-5, with TRBD2 matching 7 bases. CDR3 length: 12 residues. The V segment lost 8 bases and the J segment 5 bases; nucleotides outside the gene matches: 5. CDR1 is MNHNS and CDR2 is SASEGT in the germline V gene. The CDR3 nucleotides read TGTGCCAGCGAATTGCGGGGGGAGACCCAGTACTTC. It yields the protein CASELRGETQYF.

This clonotype was seen ten or more times. The chain joins TRBV29-1 to TRBJ1-2; TRBD1 agrees at 10 bases. The CDR3 runs to 13 residues. V was clipped by 7 bases and J by 2 bases; unmatched bases: 4. Germline lookup yields CDR1 SQVTM and CDR2 ANQGSEA. CDR3 sequence (DNA): TGCAGCGCAAGGACAGGGGGAAACTATGGCTACACCTTC. The encoded protein is CSARTGGNYGYTF.

Turning to this clonotype: It may be a read error: a sequence one base away is much more abundant. CDR3 loop: CSVRCGANVLTF. CDR3 DNA: TGCAGCGTTAGATGTGGGGCCAACGTCCTGACTTTC. This chain joins TRBV29-1 and TRBJ2-6; D uncertain. The CDR3 spans 12 residues. Germline assignment: CDR1 SQVTM and CDR2 ANQGSEA. V was trimmed by 5 bases and J by 3 bases, leaving 5 bases between them.

This clonotype has ten or more counts. The chain combines TRBV24-1 with TRBJ2-2; no definite D call. This CDR3 contains 14 residues. Trimming removed 9 bases at V and 6 bases at J, with 16 bases between. CDR1 is KGHDR, CDR2 SFDVKD, per germline. As DNA, the CDR3 is TGTGCCACCGGAGCATCGGAAGTCCCCGGGGAGCTGTTTTTT. It translates to CATGASEVPGELFF.

There are many counts of this clonotype. J is TRBJ2-7 and V is TRBV7-2; D remains ambiguous. Germline lookup yields CDR1 SGHTA and CDR2 FQGNSA. The CDR3 sequence is 15 residues long. Trimming removed 2 bases at V and 3 bases at J, with 14 bases between. The CDR3: CASSLQRNVDYEQYF. For the CDR3, the DNA is TGTGCCAGCAGCTTACAACGGAATGTCGACTACGAGCAGTACTTC.

This clonotype has a count of ten or more. The rearrangement uses TRBV29-1 and TRBJ2-7, with a possible D match to TRBD2 (5 bases). Germline loops: CDR1 SQVTM, CDR2 ANQGSEA. With 6 bases removed from V and 5 bases from J, the gap between germline ends came to 17 bases. The CDR3 extends over 13 amino acids. The CDR3 protein is CSVRRVGSHEQYF. In nucleotides, the CDR3 is TGCAGCGTGCGGCGGGTAGGCAGCCACGAGCAGTACTTC.

This clonotype appeared many times. The CDR3 reads CASSHPGTVKLNIQYF. The CDR3 DNA follows: TGCGCCAGCAGCCACCCCGGGACAGTGAAACTAAACATTCAGTACTTC. V is TRBV4-3 and J is TRBJ2-4; 7 bases fit TRBD1. V lost 3 bases and J lost 6; bases outside the gene matches: 11. The CDR3 covers 16 residues. Germline V gives CDR1 LGHNA, CDR2 YSLEER.

At least ten counts were recorded for this clonotype. The chain joins TRBV11-1 to TRBJ2-3; the match to TRBD1 covers 7 bases. V dropped 1 base and J dropped 2; count of bases not matched to a gene: 3. Germline V gene data show CDR1 as SGHAT and CDR2 as FQDESV (reference sequence). The CDR3 sequence is 15 residues long. The CDR3 protein is CASSLEGQPTDTQYF. The CDR3 region has the DNA TGTGCCAGCAGCTTAGAGGGACAGCCCACAGATACGCAGTATTTT. The full variable domain, with the rest looked up from reference TRBV11-1 and TRBJ2-3, is EAEVAQSPRYKITEKSQAVAFWCDPISGHATLYWYRQILGQGPELLVQFQDESVVDDSQLPKDRFSAERLKGVDSTLKIQPAELGDSAMYLCASSLEGQPTDTQYFGPGTRLTVL.

This clonotype showed up just a few times. CDR3 in DNA: TGTGCCAGCAGCTCAAGGGACAGGGGGGGATACGAGCAGTACTTC. This encodes CASSSRDRGGYEQYF. The rearrangement joins TRBV7-9 to TRBJ2-7, with 11 bases aligning to TRBD1. Germline V lookup: CDR1 SEHNR, CDR2 FQNEAQ (reference sequence). Trimming removed 4 bases from V and 4 bases from J; junction bases left unmatched: 6. CDR3 length equals 15 residues.

Worth noting for this clonotype: A much bigger clone sits one base away, suggesting this may be a read error. The chain uses TRBV4-3 and TRBJ2-1; no definite D call. Germline CDR1 reads LGHNA; CDR2 reads YSLEER. The CDR3 length is 14 residues. CDR3 sequence reads: CARSQLGSYNEQFF. In DNA form, the CDR3 reads TGCGCCAGAAGCCAACTTGGCTCCTACAATGAGCAGTTCTTC.

This clonotype was seen repeatedly, ten times or more. The V gene is TRBV9, the J gene TRBJ1-2; no firm D call. CDR3 size: 15 residues. V lost 0 bases and J lost 0, with 9 bases in between. From germline, CDR1 is SGDLS and CDR2 YYNGEE. The CDR3 spells CASSVGAGANYGYTF. The CDR3 DNA reads as TGTGCCAGCAGCGTAGGGGCAGGTGCTAACTATGGCTACACCTTC.

This clonotype has a count of ten or more. The chain recombines TRBV10-3 with TRBJ2-2; 8 bases match TRBD1. Germline V CDR1 and CDR2: ENHRY, SYGVKD. Unmatched junction bases numbered 5, after V lost 10 bases and J lost 4 bases. The CDR3 is made up of 13 amino acids. DNA for the CDR3: TGTGCCACCGACAGGGGCGGCACCGGGGAGCTGTTTTTT. Translated, it gives CATDRGGTGELFF.

This clonotype was counted only a few times. This rearrangement joins TRBV7-6 to TRBJ2-7; 8 bases fit TRBD2. CDR1 is SGHVS and CDR2 is FNYEAQ in the germline V gene. V dropped 3 bases and J dropped 6; count of bases not matched to a gene: 1. This CDR3 has 12 residues. The CDR3: CASSFAGGEQYF. The CDR3 region has the DNA TGTGCCAGCAGCTTCGCGGGAGGCGAGCAGTACTTC.